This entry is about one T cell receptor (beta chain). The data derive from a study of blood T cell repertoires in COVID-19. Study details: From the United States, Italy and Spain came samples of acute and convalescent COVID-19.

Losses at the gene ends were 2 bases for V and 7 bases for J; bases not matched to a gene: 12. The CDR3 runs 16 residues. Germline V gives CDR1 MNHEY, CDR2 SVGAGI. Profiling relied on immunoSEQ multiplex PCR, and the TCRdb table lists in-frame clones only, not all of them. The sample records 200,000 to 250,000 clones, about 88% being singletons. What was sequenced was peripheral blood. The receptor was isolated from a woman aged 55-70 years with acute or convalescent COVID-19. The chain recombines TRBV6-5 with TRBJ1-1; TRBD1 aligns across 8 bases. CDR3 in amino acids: CASSYRTGTDTLEAFF. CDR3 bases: TGTGCCAGCAGTTACAGGACAGGGACCGATACCCTTGAAGCTTTCTTT.